This T cell receptor beta chain is from a study of control samples from healthy donors and cancer patients. Trimming left V 1 base short and J 14 bases short, with 25 bases between. CDR1 is SEHNR, CDR2 FQNEAQ, per germline (reference sequence). The CDR3 sequence is 16 residues long. Only in-frame clones appear in the TCRdb table, and some are missing; sequencing was by immunoSEQ multiplex PCR. The sample has 95,000 to 100,000 clones, about 89% seen once. Sample: blood. The chain combines TRBV7-9 with TRBJ2-3; D is perhaps TRBD1 (6 bases). The sequence was obtained from a man in his thirties or forties in good health. The CDR3, as DNA: TGTGCCAGCAGCTTAGATTCGACCGACAACAGGGTTCGGGTGTATTTT. As protein: CASSLDSTDNRVRVYF. The full variable domain, its missing parts supplied by reference TRBV7-9 and TRBJ2-3, is DTGVSQNPRHKITKRGQNVTFRCDPISEHNRLYWYRQTLGQGPEFLTYFQNEAQLEKSRLLSDRFSAERPKGSFSTLEIQRTEQGDSAMYLCASSLDSTDNRVRVYFGPGTRLTVL.